The T cell receptor beta chain under discussion was sequenced for a study of cytomegalovirus exposure and HLA in healthy donors. Study-wide results and caveats: As confirmed in vitro, three CMV-associated chains were specific for CMV antigens.

CDR3 length: 16 residues. Germline V gives CDR1 SGHNT, CDR2 YYREEE (reference sequence). The junction had 4 bases not matched to a gene; V was cut back by 4 bases and J by 1 base. The primer mix had 60 Vbeta and 13 Jbeta primers. Clones were read by immunoSEQ multiplex PCR, and TCRdb kept only the in-frame ones, dropping some. The sample consists of nearly 300,000 clones, approximately 90% of them appearing once. Concerning this clone: Its antigen is as yet unknown.

The sample taken for sequencing was PBMCs. This sequence originates from a man aged 40-50 years in good health and CMV-seropositive. V usage is TRBV5-4 and J usage is TRBJ2-3; 12 bases line up with TRBD2. The CDR3 sequence: CASSPRTSGGTDTQYF. The CDR3 region has the DNA TGTGCCAGCAGCCCTCGGACTAGCGGGGGCACAGATACGCAGTATTTT.